This T cell receptor beta chain comes out of a study of T cells in Graves' hyperthyroidism and ophthalmopathy (dated by TCRdb to between 2019 and 2020). In terms of the full investigation: Peripheral blood samples were taken at the time of initial diagnosis, prior to any treatment. In addition, the study compared T-cell repertoires in thyroid tissue and in blood from roughly 6 Graves' hyperthyroidism patients. A discovery cohort of roughly 100 patients, approximately 45 with Graves' ophthalmopathy and about 60 with stable Graves' hyperthyroidism, was used to find distinguishing TCR V-J signatures. The 95 to 100 discovery patients were randomly divided into training and test sets at a 7:3 ratio. The paper reports TCR Vbeta CDR3 sequencing of approximately 140 peripheral blood samples: approximately 43 ophthalmopathy, around 80 hyperthyroidism and 17 progressor patients. After blood sampling, hyperthyroidism patients were treated with methimazole at a starting dose of 30 mg daily, and ophthalmopathy patients were treated with high-dose intravenous methylprednisolone. Prospective prediction of ophthalmopathy was tested in an independent validation cohort of 18 to 20 hyperthyroidism patients and 17 patients who later progressed to ophthalmopathy. The full study reports these points: A model built on a 13 V-J signature distinguished ophthalmopathy from stable hyperthyroidism, reaching 85% to 90% sensitivity and about 81% specificity in cross-validation and 80%/75% in testing. In validation, progression to ophthalmopathy was predicted by the model with around 71% sensitivity and roughly 76% specificity, a median of about 6 months before onset. Sample size was not statistically predetermined, and investigators were not blinded to group allocation. Most expanded thyroid clonotypes (frequency above 0.001) were also detected in blood, suggesting blood repertoires may reflect thyroid immune responses.

This clonotype was seen a few times. No cognate antigen has been identified for it. Base qualities are not at hand, and no much larger clone is one base apart. Ophthalmopathy patients had moderately to severely active disease, with a Clinical Activity Score of 3 or more, a NOSPECS grade of 4 or more, and a disease duration of less than 3 months. Patients with uncontrolled infections, other autoimmune diseases, pregnancy or lactation were excluded. Diagnoses were established on the basis of clinical symptoms, serum thyroxine and TRAb, thyroid ultrasound, and orbital computed tomography. PBMCs were isolated from roughly 10 ml of fresh peripheral blood by Ficoll-Paque density gradient centrifugation. Trizol reagent was used to extract total RNA, and RNA quality was then checked on an Agilent 2100 Bioanalyzer. Via the germline V gene (reference sequence), CDR1 is SEHNR and CDR2 FQNEAQ. From the cysteine through the phenylalanine, the CDR3 covers 14 amino acids. Just the 42-base CDR3 DNA is kept, in frame starting at base 1. V loses 2 bases of germline sequence and J loses 1 base, and the interval between the two ends is 8 bases.

TCR beta CDR3 regions were amplified from RNA transcripts. The first round of RT-PCR for the TCR CDR3 was performed with the HTBI primer set and the Qiagen OneStep RT-PCR kit. The libraries were constructed in a second round of multiplex PCR and then size-selected and purified. Paired-end sequencing of the libraries was performed with 100 bp reads on an Illumina HiSeq2000. On the study's bioinformatics: SOAPnuke was used to process the raw data, removing reads that contained adapters or uncalled bases, had a mean Phred below 15, or lacked an exact match to the constant primer or identifier. COPE v1.2.5 was used to merge the high-quality paired reads, and each unique nucleotide sequence was defined as a clonotype. Clonotypes were aligned to IMGT TRBV, TRBD and TRBJ reference segments using MiTCR v1.1. The analysis was restricted to V-J combinations with a frequency above 0.0001, which together covered roughly 99% of the repertoires. The TCS score was defined as F50 (clonal expansion) divided by E x V (chaos), with BLOSUM62-based TCRdist calculated between CDR3 peptides within each V-J. Welch's t-statistics and random forest reduced several hundred V-J features to about 13, which were used in a naive Bayes classifier (R e1071). TCRdb took the public reads, trimmed them with fastp at Q25, ran MiXCR for clone calling and kept in-frame beta chains. Rows with a matching CDR3 protein are joined into one entry that keeps the most common DNA and genes. The V and J calls were determined by TCRdb, not by the authors. This sample holds 450,000 to 500,000 distinct CDR3 sequences; 20% to 25% were observed only once. The top ten constitute under 55% of the sample.

The source is a woman aged 70-85 years with Graves' ophthalmopathy. Recombination connected TRBV7-9 to TRBJ2-5; TRBD2 might be the D gene, on 6 matching bases. The sample comprised blood. The sequence in DNA is TGTGCCAGCAGCTTATTTAGCGGCCAAGAGACCCAGTACTTC. The encoded protein is CASSLFSGQETQYF.